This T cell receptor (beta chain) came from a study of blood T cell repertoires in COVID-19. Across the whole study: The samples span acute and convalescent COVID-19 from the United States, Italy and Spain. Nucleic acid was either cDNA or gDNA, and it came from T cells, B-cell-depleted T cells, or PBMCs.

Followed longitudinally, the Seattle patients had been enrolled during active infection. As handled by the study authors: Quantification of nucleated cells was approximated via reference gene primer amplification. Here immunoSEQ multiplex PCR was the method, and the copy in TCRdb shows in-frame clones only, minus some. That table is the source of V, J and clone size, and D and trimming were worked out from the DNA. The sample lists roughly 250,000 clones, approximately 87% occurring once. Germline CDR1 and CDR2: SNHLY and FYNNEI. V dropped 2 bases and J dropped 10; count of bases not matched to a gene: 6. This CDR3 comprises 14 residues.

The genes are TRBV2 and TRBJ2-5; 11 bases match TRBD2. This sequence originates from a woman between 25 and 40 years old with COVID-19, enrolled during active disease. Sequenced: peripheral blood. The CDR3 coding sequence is TGTGCCAGCAGTGAACTAGCGGGGGGCCTGTACCAGTACTTC. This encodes CASSELAGGLYQYF.